This entry is about one T cell receptor (beta chain). These data are taken from a study of T cells after posttransplantation cyclophosphamide. Per the germline V gene, CDR1 is MNHEY and CDR2 is SMNVEV (reference sequence). V trimming: 5 bases; J trimming: 0 bases; junction bases outside the gene matches: 10. The CDR3 sequence is 17 residues long. The protocol was immunoSEQ multiplex PCR, while the TCRdb copy is restricted to in-frame clones and leaves out a portion. The sample includes 40,000 to 45,000 clones, none of them occurring once. This chain links TRBV27 with TRBJ2-3; 8 positions agree with TRBD2. This receptor was obtained from a middle-aged man in good health, CMV-negative, and a related stem cell transplant donor. What was sequenced was PBMCs. For the CDR3, the DNA is TGTGCCAGCAGTCCCGACCTACTAGCGGCTAGCACAGATACGCAGTATTTT. This gives the protein CASSPDLLAASTDTQYF.